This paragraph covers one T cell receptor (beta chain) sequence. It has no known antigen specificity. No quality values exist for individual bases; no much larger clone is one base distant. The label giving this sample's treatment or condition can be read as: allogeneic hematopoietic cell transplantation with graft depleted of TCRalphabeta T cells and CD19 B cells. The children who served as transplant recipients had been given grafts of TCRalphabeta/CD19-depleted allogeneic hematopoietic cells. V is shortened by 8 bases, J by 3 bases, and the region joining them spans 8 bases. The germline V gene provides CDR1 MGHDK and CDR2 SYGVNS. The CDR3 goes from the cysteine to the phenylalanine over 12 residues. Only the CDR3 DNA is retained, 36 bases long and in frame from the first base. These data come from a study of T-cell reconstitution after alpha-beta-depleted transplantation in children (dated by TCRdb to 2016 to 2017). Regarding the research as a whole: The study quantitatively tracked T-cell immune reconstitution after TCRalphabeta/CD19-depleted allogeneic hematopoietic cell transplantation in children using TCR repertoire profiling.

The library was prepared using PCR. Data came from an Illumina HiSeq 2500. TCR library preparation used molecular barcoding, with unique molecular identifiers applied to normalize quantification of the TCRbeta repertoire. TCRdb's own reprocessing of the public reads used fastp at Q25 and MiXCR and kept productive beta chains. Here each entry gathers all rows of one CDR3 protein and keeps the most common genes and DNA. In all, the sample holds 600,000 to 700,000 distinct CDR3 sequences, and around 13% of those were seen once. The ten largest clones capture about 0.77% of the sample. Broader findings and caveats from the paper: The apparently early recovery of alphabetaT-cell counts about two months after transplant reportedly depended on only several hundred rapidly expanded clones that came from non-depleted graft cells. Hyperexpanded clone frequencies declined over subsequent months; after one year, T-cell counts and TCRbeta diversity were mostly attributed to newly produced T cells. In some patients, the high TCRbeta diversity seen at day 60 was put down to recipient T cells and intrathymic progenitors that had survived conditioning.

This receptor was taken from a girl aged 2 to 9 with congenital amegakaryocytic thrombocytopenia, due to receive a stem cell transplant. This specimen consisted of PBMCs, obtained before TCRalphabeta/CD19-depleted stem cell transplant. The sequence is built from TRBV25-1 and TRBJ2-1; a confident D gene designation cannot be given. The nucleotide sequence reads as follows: TGTGCCAGCCGGACCAACTACAATGAGCAGTTCTTC. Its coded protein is CASRTNYNEQFF.